This T cell receptor beta chain is drawn from a study of breast tumors, draining lymph nodes, adjacent tissues. The study, taken as a whole, reports: Most tumor T cells seemingly derive from lymph node, then expand in tumor. Tumor TCR diversity was below lymph nodes but above nontumor tissue.

In its sample, this clonotype was seen many times. The antigen remains undetermined. Breast cancer patients provided tissue from their axillary draining lymph nodes. The CDR3 has 15 amino acids. CDR1 MNHEY and CDR2 SMNVEV come from the germline V gene (reference sequence). The V gene lost 7 bases and the J gene lost 4 bases, with 20 bases spanning the gap. TCRdb ran MiXCR on the multiplex PCR reads and lists one entry per CDR3 protein. The data hold 150,000 to 200,000 distinct CDR3 sequences, with more than 25% observed a single time. The chain recombines TRBV27 with TRBJ2-7; D perhaps matches TRBD1 (6 bases). Material for sequencing was axillary lymph node tissue. The clonotype comes from a female donor with breast cancer. Some clones in this sample may be carry-over from other donors' samples. The CDR3 loop is CASKTGGNPSYEQYF. The CDR3 region has the DNA TGTGCCAGCAAGACAGGCGGTAACCCCTCTTACGAGCAGTACTTC.